Listed below are T cell receptor beta chains from one sample, sequenced in a study of T cell responses to AZD1222 COVID-19 vaccine. Profiling relied on immunoSEQ multiplex PCR, and the TCRdb table lists in-frame clones only, not all of them. The sample lists tens of thousands of clones, 87% occurring once. The material sequenced was peripheral blood, taken 28 days after the second AZD1222 dose. All receptors derive from an adult who received the AZD1222 COVID-19 vaccine. Both conserved end residues are part of each CDR3. A D gene is named only where the DNA matches it firmly. Clone size is shown for a subset of rows, as once, few, many or a class of expanded clone.

clone size | J gene | V gene | D gene | CDR3 DNA | CDR3 protein
- | TRBJ1-4 | TRBV4-3 | - | TGCGCCAGCAGCCAATTGGGGAGTGGCGAAAAACTGTTTTTT | CASSQLGSGEKLFF
- | TRBJ2-7 | TRBV24-1 | - | TGTGCCACCAGTGATGAGGGGGGGAAGCAGTACTTC | CATSDEGGKQYF
- | TRBJ2-7 | TRBV7-3 | - | TGTGCCAGCAGCTACAAGCGCGGGGCGGAATACGAGCAGTACTTC | CASSYKRGAEYEQYF
- | TRBJ2-5 | TRBV7-9 | TRBD1 | TGTGCCAGCAGCCAGGGGGCCCAAGAGACCCAGTACTTC | CASSQGAQETQYF
- | TRBJ2-7 | TRBV4-3 | TRBD2 | TGCGCCAGCAGCCAAGACCCCGTCGGACTAGACCGTTCCTACGAGCAGTACTTC | CASSQDPVGLDRSYEQYF
- | TRBJ1-3 | TRBV6-6 | - | TGTGCCAGCAGGAACGTAGCAGGATACTCTGGAAACACCATATATTTT | CASRNVAGYSGNTIYF
- | TRBJ2-5 | TRBV7-9 | - | TGTGCCAGCAGCTTATTTGGAGAGACCCAGTACTTC | CASSLFGETQYF
- | TRBJ1-1 | TRBV24-1 | - | TGTGCCACCCTGGCAGAGGTTTTGGACACTGAAGCTTTCTTT | CATLAEVLDTEAFF
- | TRBJ2-5 | TRBV15 | TRBD2 | TGTGCCACCAGCAGCGGGACTAGCGGGGGGGCCCTCCAAGAGACCCAGTACTTC | CATSSGTSGGALQETQYF
few | TRBJ1-1 | TRBV4-3 | - | TGCGCCAGCAGCCAAGATCGCTATACAGCATTCTTT | CASSQDRYTAFF
- | TRBJ2-3 | TRBV3-1/TRBV3-2 | TRBD2 | TGTGCCAGCAGCCGCGTCGGACTAGCGGGTTCTTTAGGGGATACGCAGTATTTT | CASSRVGLAGSLGDTQYF
- | TRBJ2-7 | TRBV6-5 | TRBD1 | TGTGCCAGCAAGACCTCGACAGGGGGCTACGAGCAGTACTTC | CASKTSTGGYEQYF
- | TRBJ2-1 | TRBV2 | - | TGTGCCAGCAGTGGGGAATACAATGAGCAGTTCTTC | CASSGEYNEQFF
- | TRBJ2-7 | TRBV5-6 | TRBD2 | TGTGCCAGCAGCCGTAGGTTCGGGGGGTCCTACGAGCAGTACTTC | CASSRRFGGSYEQYF
- | TRBJ2-5 | TRBV5-4 | - | TGTGCCAGCAGCTTTTCTCAGCAAGAGACCCAGTACTTC | CASSFSQQETQYF
- | TRBJ2-3 | TRBV19 | - | TGTGCCAGTTCCGGGAAGCTCCGGGATACGCAGTATTTT | CASSGKLRDTQYF
- | TRBJ2-1 | TRBV3-1/TRBV3-2 | - | TGTGCCAGCAGCAAACAGGCTTATTCCTACAATGAGCAGTTCTTC | CASSKQAYSYNEQFF
- | TRBJ2-7 | TRBV10-3 | - | TGTGCCATCAGGGACGTCCTCTCCTACGAGCAGTACTTC | CAIRDVLSYEQYF
- | TRBJ2-7 | TRBV2 | TRBD2 | TGTGCCAGCAGGCAGGGACTAGAAGGGTACGAGCAGTACTTC | CASRQGLEGYEQYF
- | TRBJ1-5 | TRBV24-1 | - | TGTGCCACCAGTGATCGTCCAAAGACAGGTGCAGATCAGCCCCAGCATTTT | CATSDRPKTGADQPQHF
- | TRBJ2-5 | TRBV6-5 | - | TGTGCCAGCAGCCTCCTGGGTGGTCCCCAGTACTTC | CASSLLGGPQYF
once | TRBJ2-7 | TRBV4-3 | TRBD2 | TGCGCCAGCAGCCAAGAAGTAGCGGGGGCCCCCTCGAGCGAGCAGTACTTC | CASSQEVAGAPSSEQYF
- | TRBJ2-3 | TRBV28 | - | TGTGCCAGCAGTTTCGGGGGAGCGGATACGCAGTATTTT | CASSFGGADTQYF
- | TRBJ1-1 | TRBV4-2 | - | TGTGCCAGCAGCCAAGCTAGTGGGGGGGCATGGACTGAAGCTTTCTTT | CASSQASGGAWTEAFF
- | TRBJ1-2 | TRBV12-3/TRBV12-4 | - | TGTGCCAGCAGCCCACAGGGTAACTATGGCTACACCTTC | CASSPQGNYGYTF
- | TRBJ1-2 | TRBV12-3/TRBV12-4 | TRBD1 | TGTGCCAGCAGTGCAGGGGGCGGCTACACCTTC | CASSAGGGYTF
- | TRBJ2-7 | TRBV27 | TRBD1 | TGTGCCAGCAGTTTATCGGGACAGGGGGGATCCTACGAGCAGTACTTC | CASSLSGQGGSYEQYF
few | TRBJ2-4 | TRBV21-1 | - | TGTGCCAGCAACCTCAGGGCGAAGGTCCTAGCCAAAAACATTCAGTACTTC | CASNLRAKVLAKNIQYF
- | TRBJ1-5 | TRBV6-2/TRBV6-3 | - | TGTGCCAGCAGTTACCGTGACAGTAGATATAGCAATCAGCCCCAGCATTTT | CASSYRDSRYSNQPQHF
- | TRBJ1-6 | TRBV15 | - | TGTGCCACCAGCAGAGCTCCAACAGGCTACTCACCCCTCCACTTT | CATSRAPTGYSPLHF
- | TRBJ2-7 | TRBV2 | TRBD2 | TGTGCCAGCAGTGAAGCGGGGACTAGCTACGAGCAGTACTTC | CASSEAGTSYEQYF
- | TRBJ1-3 | TRBV5-5 | - | TGTGCCAGCAGCCGAGCCGGGCCAAAGGCAGGAAACACCATATATTTT | CASSRAGPKAGNTIYF
few | TRBJ1-3 | TRBV6-5 | - | TGTGCCAGCAGGGGGAGCTCTGGAAACACCATATATTTT | CASRGSSGNTIYF
- | TRBJ1-6 | TRBV11-2 | - | TGTGCCAGCAGCCGGCCCAGGGGAAATTCACCCCTCCACTTT | CASSRPRGNSPLHF
- | TRBJ2-7 | TRBV3-1/TRBV3-2 | - | TGTGCCAGCAGCCAGCTCTACCTTGCGCCTTATTCCTACGAGCAGTACTTC | CASSQLYLAPYSYEQYF
- | TRBJ2-3 | TRBV18 | TRBD2 | TGTGCCAGCTTGTTAACTAGCGACTACACAGATACGCAGTATTTT | CASLLTSDYTDTQYF
- | TRBJ1-3 | TRBV5-4 | - | TGTGCCAGCAGCTTGGACCTCTCTGGAAACACCATATATTTT | CASSLDLSGNTIYF
- | TRBJ1-1 | TRBV7-3 | - | TGTGCCAGCAGCCTTCGTTTGGACACTGAAGCTTTCTTT | CASSLRLDTEAFF
- | TRBJ1-3 | TRBV7-2 | TRBD1 | TGTGCCAGCACCACAGGGGTCCGCTCTGGAAACACCATATATTTT | CASTTGVRSGNTIYF
- | TRBJ2-3 | TRBV21-1 | - | TGTGCCAGCAGCAGTCGGTGTTGGCGGGGCCGGCGGCGGCCAGATACGCAGTATTTT | CASSSRCWRGRRRPDTQYF
- | TRBJ2-5 | TRBV18 | TRBD1 | TGTGCCAGCTCACAGGGACAGGGTGGCGAGACCCAGTACTTC | CASSQGQGGETQYF
- | TRBJ1-2 | TRBV6-5 | - | TGTGCCAGCACCTTCCAACTACAGGGAGGTGGCTACACCTTC | CASTFQLQGGGYTF
- | TRBJ2-1 | TRBV18 | - | TGTGCCAGCTCACCAGTGGGGGCCTGGTACAATGAGCAGTTCTTC | CASSPVGAWYNEQFF
- | TRBJ1-6 | TRBV7-2 | TRBD1 | TGTGCCAGCAGCTTAGGGGGGCGGGACAGGGTTAATTCACCCCTCCACTTT | CASSLGGRDRVNSPLHF
- | TRBJ1-1 | TRBV5-5 | - | TGTGCCAGCAGCTTCAAATCGGACCTCTGGGGTGAAGCTTTCTTT | CASSFKSDLWGEAFF
- | TRBJ1-4 | TRBV27 | - | TGTGCCAGCAGTTTAACCAGGGGTAATGAAAAACTGTTTTTT | CASSLTRGNEKLFF
- | TRBJ1-4 | TRBV7-2 | TRBD1 | TGTGCCAGCAGCTCGGGACAGAGTAATGAAAAACTGTTTTTT | CASSSGQSNEKLFF
- | TRBJ2-5 | TRBV10-3 | TRBD2 | TGTGCCATCAGTGAGGTAGCGGGGGAACTGCAAGAGACCCAGTACTTC | CAISEVAGELQETQYF
- | TRBJ2-1 | TRBV10-3 | - | TGTGCCATCAGCCAATTTTACCAGGGTCTCGGAAATGAGCAGTTCTTC | CAISQFYQGLGNEQFF
- | TRBJ1-3 | TRBV20-1 | TRBD1 | TGCAGTGCTATTGAACAGGGGTTAAGGGATGGAAACACCATATATTTT | CSAIEQGLRDGNTIYF
- | TRBJ2-5 | TRBV7-9 | - | TGTGCCAGCAGCTTAGGGGCCTCAGAGACCCAGTACTTC | CASSLGASETQYF
- | TRBJ2-1 | TRBV7-3 | - | TGTGCCAGCAGCCGATTCTCGACAGGCTACAATGAGCAGTTCTTC | CASSRFSTGYNEQFF
once | TRBJ1-5 | TRBV6-5 | - | TGTGCCAGCAGGGAGGGCCAATATCAGCCCCAGCATTTT | CASREGQYQPQHF